Included here is one T cell receptor (beta chain) sequence, with context. Germline-derived CDR1 and CDR2 are MNHEY and SVGAGI. This CDR3 has 16 residues. Germline trimming cut 0 bases from V and 10 bases from J; bases unmatched to any gene: 10. These data belong to a study of technical replicates of blood from a handful of donors. Produced via immunoSEQ multiplex PCR; TCRdb's table is partial and in-frame only. The table shows fewer than 95,000 clones, with about 94% occurring only once. This receptor was taken from a human donor in good health. Input material: T cells isolated from PBMCs. The chain couples TRBV6-5 to TRBJ2-1, with 9 bases identical to TRBD2. The CDR3, as DNA: TGTGCCAGCAGTTACTCGAGACTCCGGCTAGCGGGGGAGCAGTTCTTC. It codes for CASSYSRLRLAGEQFF.